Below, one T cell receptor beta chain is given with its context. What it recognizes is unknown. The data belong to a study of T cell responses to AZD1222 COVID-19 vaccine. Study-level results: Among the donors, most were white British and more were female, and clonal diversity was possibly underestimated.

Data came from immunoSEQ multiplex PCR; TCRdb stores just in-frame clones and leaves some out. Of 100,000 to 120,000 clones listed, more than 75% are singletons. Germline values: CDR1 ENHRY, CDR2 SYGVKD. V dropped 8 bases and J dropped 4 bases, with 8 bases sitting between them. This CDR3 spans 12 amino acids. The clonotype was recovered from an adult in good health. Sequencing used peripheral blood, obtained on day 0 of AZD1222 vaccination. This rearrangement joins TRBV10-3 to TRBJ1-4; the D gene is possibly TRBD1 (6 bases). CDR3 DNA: TGTGCCATCTCGGACAGTAATGAAAAACTGTTTTTT. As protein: CAISDSNEKLFF.